This T cell receptor (beta chain) was obtained from a study of T cells expressing NK-cell markers. The authors made TCR beta cDNA libraries by 5'RACE template switching. This switching added a universal primer site and UMIs. TCRdb re-called the 5' RACE reads and gives one entry per CDR3 protein, without DNA. The table counts some 150,000 distinct CDR3 sequences; around a third lies in the top ten. The CDR3 spans 16 residues. V is TRBV23-1 and J is TRBJ1-5; TCRdb reports TRBD1, a call that lacks DNA to check it against. TRBV23-1 carries the ORF label, with uncertain function. Sequencing used blood T cells: a sorted CD56 or NKG2C T cell subset, CD4+ or CD8+ T cells, or bulk PBMC T cells (not recorded which). The sequence came from a woman between 45 and 65 years old in good health. The CDR3 region is CASSSGGRNSYQPQHF.